This T cell receptor beta chain was identified during a study of T cells expressing NK-cell markers. Points from the study as a whole: Researchers report these clonotypes also headed the CD3+CD56-NKG2C+ fraction in a few donors.

Note on this clonotype: Its specificity is not known.

TCRdb re-called the 5' RACE reads; one entry per CDR3 protein, DNA not given. The sample has some 190,000 distinct CDR3 sequences. This sequence was found in a man aged 18 to 69 in good health. The sample was blood T cells: a sorted CD56 or NKG2C T cell subset, CD4+ or CD8+ T cells, or bulk PBMC T cells (not recorded which).

CDR3 region: CASSDSWTGGPYEQYF. V and J are TRBV2 and TRBJ2-7. The CDR3 runs to 16 residues. Looked up from germline, CDR1 is SNHLY and CDR2 is FYNNEI.